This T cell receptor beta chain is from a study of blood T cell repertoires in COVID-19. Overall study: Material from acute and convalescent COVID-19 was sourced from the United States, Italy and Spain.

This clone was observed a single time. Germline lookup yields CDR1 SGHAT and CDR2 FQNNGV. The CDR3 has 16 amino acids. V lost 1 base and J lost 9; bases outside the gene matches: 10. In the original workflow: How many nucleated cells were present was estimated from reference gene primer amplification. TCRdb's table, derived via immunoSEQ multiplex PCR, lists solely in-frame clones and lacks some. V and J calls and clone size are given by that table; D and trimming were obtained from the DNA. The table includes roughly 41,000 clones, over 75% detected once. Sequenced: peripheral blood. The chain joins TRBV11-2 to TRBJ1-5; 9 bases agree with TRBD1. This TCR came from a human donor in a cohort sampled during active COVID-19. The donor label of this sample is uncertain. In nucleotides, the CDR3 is TGTGCCAGCAGCTTAGGGGGACAGGGCCAGGCTCGGCCCCAGCATTTT. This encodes CASSLGGQGQARPQHF.